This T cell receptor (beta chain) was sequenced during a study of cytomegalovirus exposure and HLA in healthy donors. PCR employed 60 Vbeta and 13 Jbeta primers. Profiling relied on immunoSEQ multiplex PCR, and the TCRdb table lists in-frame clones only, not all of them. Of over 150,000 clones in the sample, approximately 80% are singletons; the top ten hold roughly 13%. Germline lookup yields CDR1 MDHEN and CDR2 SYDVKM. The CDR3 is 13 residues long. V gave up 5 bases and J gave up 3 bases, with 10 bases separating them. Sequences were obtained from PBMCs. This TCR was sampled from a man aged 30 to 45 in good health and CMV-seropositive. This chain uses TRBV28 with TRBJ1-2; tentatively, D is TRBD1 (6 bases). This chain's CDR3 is CASSRTGHYGYTF. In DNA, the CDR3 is TGTGCCAGCAGTCGTACAGGGCACTATGGCTACACCTTC.